This is a list of T cell receptor beta chains from one sample in a study of regulatory T cells in long-lasting Graves disease. TCRdb re-analysed the multiplex PCR reads in MiXCR, keeping a single row per CDR3 protein. The sample has hundreds of thousands of distinct CDR3 sequences; under 20% are singletons. Another study also made use of these data, one on T cells in Graves' hyperthyroidism and ophthalmopathy.

The specimen was peripheral blood mononuclear cells (PBMCs), collected at new diagnosis, from a patient treated with antithyroid drugs. The source is a young woman with Graves disease. Each CDR3 is given with its conserved first and last residue. A D gene is named only where the DNA matches it firmly. Only part of the rows carry a size: once, few, many, or a class if the clone is expanded.

v_call: TRBV20-1
clone_size: -
d_call: TRBD1
cdr3_length: 14
j_call: TRBJ2-7
cdr3_aa: CSALSGTGPYEQYF
cdr3_nt: TGCAGTGCTTTGTCCGGGACAGGCCCCTACGAGCAGTACTTC

v_call: TRBV28
clone_size: many
d_call: TRBD2
cdr3_length: 16
j_call: TRBJ2-7
cdr3_aa: CASSARTSGTSYEQYF
cdr3_nt: TGTGCCAGCAGTGCTCGGACTAGCGGGACCTCCTACGAGCAGTACTTC

v_call: TRBV20-1
clone_size: few
d_call: -
cdr3_length: 14
j_call: TRBJ2-7
cdr3_aa: CSARDPGAGTEQYF
cdr3_nt: TGCAGTGCTAGAGATCCGGGGGCGGGGACCGAGCAGTACTTC

v_call: TRBV2
clone_size: many
d_call: TRBD2
cdr3_length: 14
j_call: TRBJ2-3
cdr3_aa: CASIVSGRTDTQYF
cdr3_nt: TGTGCCAGCATCGTTAGCGGGCGCACAGATACGCAGTATTTT

v_call: TRBV28
clone_size: many
d_call: TRBD1
cdr3_length: 14
j_call: TRBJ2-5
cdr3_aa: CASSLVGGKETQYF
cdr3_nt: TGTGCCAGCAGTTTGGTAGGGGGCAAAGAGACCCAGTACTTC

v_call: TRBV7-2
clone_size: -
d_call: TRBD2
cdr3_length: 17
j_call: TRBJ2-7
cdr3_aa: CASSRGLAGARGYEQYF
cdr3_nt: TGTGCCAGCAGCCGGGGACTAGCGGGAGCACGGGGCTACGAGCAGTACTTC

v_call: TRBV28
clone_size: many
d_call: -
cdr3_length: 11
j_call: TRBJ1-2
cdr3_aa: CASGRLGGYTF
cdr3_nt: TGTGCCAGCGGGCGGTTAGGGGGCTACACCTTC

v_call: TRBV24-1
clone_size: many
d_call: -
cdr3_length: 13
j_call: TRBJ1-2
cdr3_aa: CATSEETVYGYTF
cdr3_nt: TGTGCCACCAGTGAAGAAACAGTATATGGCTACACCTTC

v_call: TRBV19
clone_size: -
d_call: -
cdr3_length: 14
j_call: TRBJ1-5
cdr3_aa: CASTLGRGDQPQHF
cdr3_nt: TGTGCCAGTACCCTGGGGCGGGGAGATCAGCCCCAGCATTTT

v_call: TRBV7-7
clone_size: few
d_call: TRBD2
cdr3_length: 17
j_call: TRBJ2-7
cdr3_aa: CASSSRAPGLDRCEQYF
cdr3_nt: TGTGCTAGCAGCTCACGGGCCCCGGGACTAGATCGTTGCGAGCAGTACTTC

v_call: TRBV3-1
clone_size: few
d_call: -
cdr3_length: 14
j_call: TRBJ2-4
cdr3_aa: CASSQPLAKNIQYF
cdr3_nt: TGTGCCAGCAGCCAACCCCTGGCCAAAAACATTCAGTACTTC

v_call: TRBV5-1
clone_size: -
d_call: -
cdr3_length: 14
j_call: TRBJ2-3
cdr3_aa: CASSLGEETDTQYF
cdr3_nt: TGCGCCAGCAGCTTGGGCGAGGAAACAGATACGCAGTATTTT

v_call: TRBV11-1
clone_size: many
d_call: -
cdr3_length: 14
j_call: TRBJ1-1
cdr3_aa: CASSLDPGATEAFF
cdr3_nt: TGTGCCAGCAGCTTAGACCCAGGGGCCACTGAAGCTTTCTTT

v_call: TRBV7-2
clone_size: many
d_call: TRBD2
cdr3_length: 17
j_call: TRBJ2-5
cdr3_aa: CASSLEGLAGGFETQYF
cdr3_nt: TGTGCCAGCAGCTTAGAGGGCCTAGCGGGAGGGTTTGAGACCCAGTACTTC

v_call: TRBV20-1
clone_size: -
d_call: -
cdr3_length: 15
j_call: TRBJ1-6
cdr3_aa: CSARAMDRGNSPLHF
cdr3_nt: TGCAGTGCTAGAGCCATGGACAGAGGAAATTCACCCCTCCACTTT

v_call: TRBV12-3/TRBV12-4
clone_size: many
d_call: -
cdr3_length: 12
j_call: TRBJ1-1
cdr3_aa: CASSPPSSEAFF
cdr3_nt: TGTGCCAGCAGTCCGCCTAGCAGTGAAGCTTTCTTT

v_call: TRBV5-6
clone_size: once
d_call: TRBD2
cdr3_length: 16
j_call: TRBJ2-3
cdr3_aa: CASSLQTSGDTDTQYF
cdr3_nt: TGTGCCAGCAGCCTCCAGACTAGCGGGGACACAGATACGCAGTATTTT

v_call: TRBV6-1
clone_size: few
d_call: -
cdr3_length: 14
j_call: TRBJ2-7
cdr3_aa: CASSELDRPYEQYF
cdr3_nt: TGTGCCAGCAGTGAATTGGACAGACCCTACGAGCAGTACTTC

v_call: TRBV28
clone_size: many
d_call: -
cdr3_length: 15
j_call: TRBJ2-1
cdr3_aa: CASTLQVGGYNEQFF
cdr3_nt: TGTGCCAGCACGCTACAGGTAGGAGGGTACAATGAGCAGTTCTTC

v_call: TRBV19
clone_size: -
d_call: -
cdr3_length: 16
j_call: TRBJ2-4
cdr3_aa: CASSPTTVLAKNIQYF
cdr3_nt: TGTGCCAGTAGTCCTACGACAGTACTAGCCAAAAACATTCAGTACTTC

v_call: TRBV5-5
clone_size: -
d_call: -
cdr3_length: 15
j_call: TRBJ2-5
cdr3_aa: CASSLQPTEKETQYF
cdr3_nt: TGTGCCAGCAGCCTGCAGCCTACAGAGAAAGAGACCCAGTACTTC

v_call: TRBV11-2
clone_size: many
d_call: TRBD2
cdr3_length: 16
j_call: TRBJ2-5
cdr3_aa: CASSREAGGWQETQYF
cdr3_nt: TGTGCCAGCAGCCGAGAGGCGGGAGGGTGGCAAGAGACCCAGTACTTC

v_call: TRBV5-1
clone_size: -
d_call: -
cdr3_length: 15
j_call: TRBJ1-1
cdr3_aa: CASGFQGGKNTEAFF
cdr3_nt: TGCGCCAGCGGCTTCCAGGGCGGGAAGAACACTGAAGCTTTCTTT

v_call: TRBV30
clone_size: few
d_call: -
cdr3_length: 13
j_call: TRBJ2-1
cdr3_aa: CAWNSMGGNEQFF
cdr3_nt: TGTGCCTGGAACTCTATGGGGGGCAATGAGCAGTTCTTC